A selection of T cell receptor beta chains follows, all from one sample in a study of radiotherapy plus CTLA-4 blockade in lung cancer. Profiling relied on immunoSEQ multiplex PCR, and the TCRdb table lists in-frame clones only, not all of them. The profile shows 70,000 to 95,000 clones, around four fifths of them singletons. Sample: peripheral blood, taken from a patient treated with radiotherapy plus ipilimumab. These receptors were obtained from a human donor with non-small cell lung cancer that progressed on radiotherapy plus ipilimumab. CDR3s include the opening cysteine and the closing phenylalanine or tryptophan. D genes are given only for firm matches. The size entry is marked missing in some rows and otherwise reads once, few, many or a size class.

TRBD2,TRBV27,18,-,TRBJ2-1,CASSLHRGLADTYNEQFF,TGTGCCAGCAGTTTACATAGGGGACTAGCGGACACCTACAATGAGCAGTTCTTC
TRBD2,TRBV5-1,17,-,TRBJ2-5,CASSARPLAGGTETQYF,TGCGCCAGCAGCGCGCGACCGCTAGCGGGGGGTACAGAGACCCAGTACTTC
TRBD1,TRBV11-3,14,-,TRBJ1-4,CASSSQGGNEKLFF,TGTGCCAGCAGCTCCCAGGGGGGTAATGAAAAACTGTTTTTT
TRBD1,TRBV6-5,15,-,TRBJ2-7,CASSSRGQGSYEQYF,TGTGCCAGCAGTTCCAGGGGGCAGGGCTCCTACGAGCAGTACTTC
TRBD2,TRBV5-1,14,-,TRBJ2-7,CASRKGAGGDEQYF,TGCGCCAGCAGGAAGGGGGCGGGAGGGGACGAGCAGTACTTC
TRBD1,TRBV19,15,few,TRBJ2-3,CASSIGTGVRDTQYF,TGTGCCAGTAGTATCGGGACAGGGGTGAGGGATACGCAGTATTTT
TRBD1,TRBV18,14,-,TRBJ2-5,CASSIQDRGGEQYF,TGTGCCAGCTCAATCCAGGACAGGGGTGGTGAGCAGTACTTC
-,TRBV5-1,17,-,TRBJ1-1,CASSLEGPTRMNTEAFF,TGCGCCAGCAGCTTAGAGGGACCCACCAGGATGAACACTGAAGCTTTCTTT
-,TRBV7-2,13,-,TRBJ2-3,CASSLVAKDTQYF,TGTGCCAGCAGCTTAGTTGCGAAAGATACGCAGTATTTT
-,TRBV5-4,15,-,TRBJ1-1,CASSFIREMNTEAFF,TGTGCCAGCAGCTTTATTAGGGAGATGAACACTGAAGCTTTCTTT
TRBD2,TRBV29-1,15,once,TRBJ2-1,CSVRVAGHSYNEQFF,TGCAGCGTTAGAGTAGCGGGGCACTCCTACAATGAGCAGTTCTTC
-,TRBV30,13,-,TRBJ1-2,CAWSVLDNYGYTF,TGTGCCTGGAGTGTACTCGACAACTATGGCTACACCTTC
TRBD2,TRBV7-2,14,-,TRBJ2-1,CASSLGGGANEQFF,TGTGCCAGCAGCTTAGGCGGGGGGGCCAATGAGCAGTTCTTC
TRBD1,TRBV11-2,18,-,TRBJ1-4,CASSLGSWDSITNEKLFF,TGTGCCAGCAGCTTAGGTTCTTGGGACAGTATTACTAATGAAAAACTGTTTTTT
TRBD1,TRBV28,15,-,TRBJ1-4,CASSPRDRPNEKLFF,TGTGCCAGCAGTCCCCGGGACAGACCTAATGAAAAACTGTTTTTT
-,TRBV5-1,14,-,TRBJ1-1,CASSLAGMNTEAFF,TGCGCCAGCAGCTTGGCCGGGATGAACACTGAAGCTTTCTTT
TRBD2,TRBV9,15,few,TRBJ2-7,CASSVAGGGSLEQYF,TGTGCCAGCAGCGTAGCGGGCGGGGGATCTCTCGAGCAGTACTTC
-,TRBV14,16,-,TRBJ2-5,CASSPGTSGRLGAQYF,TGTGCCAGCAGCCCCGGGACCTCGGGACGACTCGGGGCCCAGTACTTC
-,TRBV19,14,-,TRBJ2-7,CASSIVAFSYEQHF,TGTGCCAGTAGTATAGTGGCTTTCTCCTACGAGCAGCACTTC
TRBD1,TRBV6-1,17,-,TRBJ1-5,CASSAWGTGAFDQPQHF,TGTGCCAGCAGTGCCTGGGGGACAGGGGCCTTCGATCAGCCCCAGCATTTT
TRBD2,TRBV9,14,-,TRBJ2-1,CASSDSGRRAEQFF,TGTGCCAGCAGCGATAGCGGGAGGAGGGCGGAGCAGTTCTTC
-,TRBV9,13,-,TRBJ2-2,CASSVGVPGELFF,TGTGCCAGCAGCGTAGGGGTGCCCGGGGAGCTGTTTTTT